This T cell receptor beta chain was found in a study of cytomegalovirus exposure and HLA in healthy donors (dated by TCRdb to the late 2010s). Regarding the study in general: A later analysis indicated that the 120 or so validation repertoires were generated on the platform also employed for the approximately 690 repertoires of the first cohort. The study aimed to test whether signatures of past pathogen exposure could be identified by cataloging public T cell receptors. Along with the approximately 700-subject first cohort, a separate validation cohort of over 90 different subjects was used. High-throughput TCR immunosequencing, statistical association of individual TCRs with disease status, and machine learning were combined to predict cytomegalovirus infection status.

The research as a whole found: In vitro tests confirmed that a few of the cytomegalovirus-associated TCR beta chains recognize cytomegalovirus antigens. Across donors, most TCR sequences were observed very rarely, whereas some public TCRs were present in many individuals. The authors suggested that the approach could potentially be generalized to other disease states and immunological phenotypes. Of the cluster scores, 94% were above 0 in a later analysis, which found that TCRs clustered in the first cohort also tended to co-occur in the approximately 110 validation repertoires. A later analysis had no HLA typing for the validation cohort, so co-occurrence there was scored across all 120 repertoires. The classifier was reported to diagnose cytomegalovirus status with high specificity and sensitivity in both the original cohort and the validation cohort. The study gave a list of some 150 TCR beta chains associated with cytomegalovirus.

CDR1 and CDR2 were assigned from the germline V gene as SGDLS and YYNGEE. From V the trimming removes 2 bases and from J it removes 4 bases, while the gene matches leave 3 bases of the junction unaccounted for. The CDR3 runs 15 residues from the cysteine to the phenylalanine. Only the CDR3 part of the read is kept: 45 bases, read in frame from the first base. Libraries were prepared through the immunoSEQ multiplex PCR assay. Under the source paper's analysis protocol: To diagnose cytomegalovirus status from the catalog of TCR beta chain sequences, a statistical classification framework was built. Here the immuneACCESS table is served through TCRdb, limited to in-frame sequences with V and J called. Missing clones are a known gap in these copies; in checked studies unresolved V genes cover under half, and the rest lacks a known reason. The DNA gave D and trimming, while V, J and clone size come from that table. The sample table shows approximately 99,000 clones, and around 85% are seen once. The ten largest clonotypes hold approximately 2.9% of the sample.

This clone was found once. What antigen it recognizes has not been identified. Base qualities are missing; no much larger clone stands one base away. The donors belonged to the validation cohort of around 110 subjects, which was separate from the approximately 700-subject first cohort. The chain is encoded by TRBV9 joined to TRBJ2-3, and TRBD2 aligns with 11 junction nucleotides. Sample: PBMCs. This clonotype was sampled from a young woman in good health and CMV-seronegative. The CDR3 protein sequence reads: CASSVSGGAADTQYF. The sequenced DNA: TGTGCCAGCAGCGTTAGCGGGGGGGCCGCAGATACGCAGTATTTT.